The T cell receptor (beta chain) under discussion was sequenced for a study of early stage breast cancer tumors. In germline, CDR1 is SQVTM, CDR2 ANQGSEA. V was clipped by 6 bases and J by 3 bases, with 11 bases between them. There are 12 residues in the CDR3. Sequencing was performed with immunoSEQ multiplex PCR; in TCRdb, only in-frame clones are kept and a portion is missing. This sample yields over 45,000 clones, of which 83% are seen a single time; around 1.5% belongs to the top ten. Sequencing used blood. This sequence originates from a person between 50 and 60 years old with breast cancer. The genes are TRBV29-1 and TRBJ1-1; D might be TRBD1 (6 bases). The CDR3 DNA follows: TGCAGCGTCTGGAACAGGGACACTGAAGCTTTCTTT. Its protein product is CSVWNRDTEAFF.